Below, 2 T cell receptor beta chains from the same sample are listed, as sequenced in a study of identical twins. TCRdb re-analysed the 5' RACE reads in MiXCR, keeping a single row per CDR3 protein. This table holds some 250,000 distinct CDR3 sequences, roughly 13% found once. This same sample was also part of a study on yellow fever vaccine responses in identical twins.

The sample consisted of memory (CD45RO+) T cells sorted from blood. These receptors all stem from a woman aged 18-35 years in good health.

This clonotype was observed a few times. The genes are TRBV29-1 and TRBJ2-5; no definite D call. This CDR3 is built from 11 residues. V was clipped by 5 bases and J by 5 bases, with 9 bases between them. Germline-derived CDR1 and CDR2 are SQVTM and ANQGSEA. CDR3 amino acids: CSVFVGETQYF. CDR3 DNA sequence: TGCAGCGTTTTCGTAGGGGAGACCCAGTACTTC.

This clonotype has a handful of counts. The genes are TRBV12-3 or TRBV12-4 and TRBJ2-7; 10 bases match TRBD1. The J segment lost 9 bases and the V segment lost 5 bases, leaving 10 bases of the junction unmatched. CDR3 length equals 14 residues. CDR3 sequence reads: CASSEGGQGLRQYF. Written as DNA, the CDR3 is TGTGCCAGCAGTGAGGGGGGACAGGGGCTCAGGCAGTACTTC.